A selection of T cell receptor beta chains follows, all from one sample in a study of CD8 T cells in ankylosing spondylitis. TCRdb re-analysed the 5' RACE reads in MiXCR, keeping a single row per CDR3 protein. The table lists more than 100,000 distinct CDR3 sequences, approximately 17% of them singletons. The sample was blood, either unsorted or a sorted T cell fraction (not recorded which). Source of these receptors: a male donor with ankylosing spondylitis. Both conserved end residues are part of each CDR3. A D gene is named only where the DNA matches it firmly. Rows may omit the clone size; those that give it use once, few, many or a size class.

TRBV3-1	TRBD2	few	TRBJ2-3	TGTGCCAGCAGCCAAGAAAAGCGGGGGCTAAGCACAGATACGCAGTATTTT	CASSQEKRGLSTDTQYF
TRBV28	TRBD2	many	TRBJ2-1	TGTGCCAGCAGCCTCGGACTAGCGGGAGTAGGTGATGAGCAGTTCTTC	CASSLGLAGVGDEQFF
TRBV6-1	TRBD2	few	TRBJ2-1	TGTGCCAGCTTCAGCGGGAGCTCCTACAATGAGCAGTTCTTC	CASFSGSSYNEQFF
TRBV4-3	NA	few	TRBJ1-4	TGCGCCAGCAGCCAAGGGGGAACAGGGCTCCGAGAAAAACTGTTTTTT	CASSQGGTGLREKLFF
TRBV20-1	TRBD2	few	TRBJ2-1	TGCAGTGCTAGAGGTCTAGCGGGAGTCGATGAGCAGTTCTTC	CSARGLAGVDEQFF
TRBV27	TRBD1	few	TRBJ1-3	TGTGCCAGCAGTATCAGGGGGCTTGGAAACACCATATATTTT	CASSIRGLGNTIYF
TRBV11-2	NA	NA	TRBJ1-2	TGTGCCAGCAGCTTAACCTCGGGACATACCTCCTATGGCTACACCTTC	CASSLTSGHTSYGYTF
TRBV29-1	TRBD2	few	TRBJ2-4	TGCAGCGTCGAAAGAGCGGGAGAGCAAAACATTCAGTACTTC	CSVERAGEQNIQYF
TRBV4-1	NA	few	TRBJ2-5	TGCGCCAGCAGCCAAGGACTGGGCTCCCAAGAGACCCAGTACTTC	CASSQGLGSQETQYF
TRBV4-3	NA	NA	TRBJ2-2	TGCGCCAGCAGCCAGAGGCTTGCCACCGGGGAGCTGTTTTTT	CASSQRLATGELFF
TRBV7-2	NA	few	TRBJ2-3	TGTGCCAGCAGCCTCCGACTCCAAGATACGCAGTATTTT	CASSLRLQDTQYF
TRBV12-3/TRBV12-4	NA	NA	TRBJ2-7	TGTGCCAGCAGTTTAGCTTTCGGGTTAGGGTTGGTCCCCGAGCAGTACTTC	CASSLAFGLGLVPEQYF
TRBV27	NA	few	TRBJ2-1	TGTGCCAGCATGGGGATGAGTCGGGCAGGCTTCAACAATGAGCAGTTCTTC	CASMGMSRAGFNNEQFF
TRBV24-1	NA	NA	TRBJ2-3	TGTGCCACCAGTGTACAGGGCACCACAGATACGCAGTATTTT	CATSVQGTTDTQYF
TRBV28	NA	NA	TRBJ2-1	TGTGCCAGCAGTGCTCCGGGAGCCCGGAATGAGCAGTTCTTC	CASSAPGARNEQFF
TRBV21-1	NA	NA	TRBJ2-1	TGTGCCAGCAGCAAAAGGCAGGGGGAGGGTTCCTACAATGAGCAGTTCTTC	CASSKRQGEGSYNEQFF
TRBV2	NA	NA	TRBJ2-1	TGTGCCAGCAGGGCGGGACTTTTCAATGAGCAGTTCTTC	CASRAGLFNEQFF
TRBV28	NA	NA	TRBJ2-3	TGTGCCAGTGGGGCAGGGGATGGCCTTACAGATACGCAGTATTTT	CASGAGDGLTDTQYF
TRBV11-1	NA	NA	TRBJ1-1	TGTGCCAGCAGCTTAGGGCCAGTGACAAGGAGCATGAACACTGAAGCTTTCTTT	CASSLGPVTRSMNTEAFF
TRBV3-1	NA	NA	TRBJ2-4	TGTGCCAGCAGCCGCCAGACCTTGGGCAAAAACATTCAGTACTTC	CASSRQTLGKNIQYF
TRBV12-3/TRBV12-4	NA	NA	TRBJ1-1	TGTGCCAGCAGACTATCAGGGGCCAACACTGAAGCTTTCTTT	CASRLSGANTEAFF
TRBV5-1	NA	NA	TRBJ2-1	TGCGCCAGCAGCGAACGGGACTCGTCCTACTCCTACAATGAGCAGTTCTTC	CASSERDSSYSYNEQFF
TRBV5-1	NA	few	TRBJ2-1	TGCGCCAGCAGCTTGGACCGTGGGGGGAAGTACAATGAGCAGTTCTTC	CASSLDRGGKYNEQFF
TRBV6-5	TRBD1	few	TRBJ1-1	TGTGCCAGCAGTTACTTGGAGGGGGCAGGGGTCGGCACTGAAGCTTTCTTT	CASSYLEGAGVGTEAFF
TRBV7-6	TRBD1	NA	TRBJ2-5	TGTGCCAGCAGCGGAACAGGGGAACAAGAGACCCAGTACTTC	CASSGTGEQETQYF
TRBV7-2	NA	many	TRBJ2-3	TGTGCCAGCAGCTTAGGTACCGCAGATACGCAGTATTTT	CASSLGTADTQYF
TRBV7-9	NA	few	TRBJ2-7	TGTGCCAGCAGCTCCTTGGACTTCTCCTACGAGCAGTACTTC	CASSSLDFSYEQYF
TRBV7-9	TRBD1	NA	TRBJ2-7	TGTGCCACCATACCAGACAGGGGCGATACCTACGAGCAGTACTTC	CATIPDRGDTYEQYF
TRBV13	NA	NA	TRBJ1-1	TGTGCCAGCAGCTTGAGCACAGTGAACACTGAAGCTTTCTTT	CASSLSTVNTEAFF
TRBV7-2	NA	NA	TRBJ2-1	NA	CASSFGPGVQFF
TRBV7-9	NA	few	TRBJ2-1	TGTGCCAGCAGCCCTCTCTCCGCGGAGAGCTACAATGAGCAGTTCTTC	CASSPLSAESYNEQFF
TRBV9	NA	few	TRBJ1-2	TGTGCCAGCAGCACGGGACACCCGATAGCTAACTATGGCTACACCTTC	CASSTGHPIANYGYTF
TRBV28	TRBD1	many	TRBJ2-3	TGTGCCAGCAGTTTCAGGGGGCAAGATACGCAGTATTTT	CASSFRGQDTQYF
TRBV15	TRBD2	few	TRBJ2-4	TGTGCCACCAGCAGAGATCCTCTAGCGGAAAACATTCAGTACTTC	CATSRDPLAENIQYF
TRBV12-3/TRBV12-4	TRBD1	few	TRBJ2-7	TGTGCCAGCACCCTACAGGGGGGCAATCACAACGAGCAGTACTTC	CASTLQGGNHNEQYF
TRBV27	NA	NA	TRBJ1-1	TGTGCCAGCAGTCCTTGGGGTGAGGGCACTGAAGCTTTCTTT	CASSPWGEGTEAFF
TRBV11-1	TRBD2	NA	TRBJ2-1	TGTGCCAGCAGCCCGAAGACTAGCGGGCAAAGCTCCTACAATGAGCAGTTCTTC	CASSPKTSGQSSYNEQFF
TRBV7-8	TRBD1	NA	TRBJ2-2	TGTGCCAGCAGCCATGACAGGGGTCACGGGGAGCTGTTTTTT	CASSHDRGHGELFF
TRBV5-1	TRBD2	few	TRBJ2-1	TGCGCCAGCAGCTTGGATGGCGGGAGTACCTACAATGAGCAGTTCTTC	CASSLDGGSTYNEQFF
TRBV4-1	NA	NA	TRBJ1-1	TGCGCCAGCAGCCAAGATTCTGGACTAGTTACCCTAAAACAGGAGGGGGCTTTCTTT	CASSQDSGLVTLKQEGAFF
TRBV10-1	NA	NA	TRBJ2-1	TGCGCCAGCAGTGAGGGGGCCGCTTCGAATGAGCAGTTCTTC	CASSEGAASNEQFF
TRBV2	NA	few	TRBJ2-1	TGTGCCAGCAGTGTCGCCCCAAGCGGCTCCTACAATGAGCAGTTCTTC	CASSVAPSGSYNEQFF
TRBV27	NA	few	TRBJ1-2	TGTGCCAGCAGTTTGATAGGGACTAACTATGGCTACACCTTC	CASSLIGTNYGYTF
TRBV27	NA	few	TRBJ1-5	TGTGCCAGCAGTTGGGTGGGTCAGCCCCAGCATTTT	CASSWVGQPQHF
TRBV24-1	TRBD2	NA	TRBJ2-1	TGTGCCACCAGTGATTTTGCGCTAGCGGGAGGAAATTACAATGAGCAGTTCTTC	CATSDFALAGGNYNEQFF
TRBV2	TRBD2	NA	TRBJ2-1	TGTGCCAGCAGTGAAAGTAGCGGGACGTCCTACAATGAGCAGTTCTTC	CASSESSGTSYNEQFF
TRBV10-3	NA	few	TRBJ1-3	TGTGCCATCAGTGACCTGTGGGGGGTCTCTGGAAACACCATATATTTT	CAISDLWGVSGNTIYF
TRBV20-1	NA	few	TRBJ2-7	TGCAGTGCTAGATCAGTGGACGTTGGCTACGAGCAGTACTTC	CSARSVDVGYEQYF
TRBV19	NA	few	TRBJ2-7	TGTGCCAGTAGTACGGCTAGCCTCTACGAGCAGTACTTC	CASSTASLYEQYF
TRBV9	NA	few	TRBJ1-1	TGTGCCAGCAGCGCAGAGGTGGAGTCGAACACTGAAGCTTTCTTT	CASSAEVESNTEAFF
TRBV5-1	NA	NA	TRBJ2-7	TGCGCCAGCAGCGATATGATCGGGGGCGAGCAGTACTTC	CASSDMIGGEQYF